What follows is one TCR beta chain and its context. Trimming stripped 0 bases from V and 9 bases from J, with 22 bases between. Per the germline V gene, CDR1 is SGDLS and CDR2 is YYNGEE. The CDR3 covers 17 residues. The data were taken from a study of identical twins. Via MiXCR, TCRdb re-called the 5' RACE reads, giving one row per CDR3 protein. The repertoire holds 600,000 to 800,000 distinct CDR3 sequences, with 20% to 25% as singletons. The sample also formed part of further work on T cells expressing NK-cell markers.

The chain joins TRBV9 to TRBJ2-1; D may be TRBD1 or TRBD2 (7 bases each). Specimen: PBMCs. This sequence was found in a young woman in good health. The CDR3 is CASSVARGGGQPLEQFF. The CDR3 DNA follows: TGTGCCAGCAGCGTAGCGAGGGGGGGGGGACAGCCGCTTGAGCAGTTCTTC. Combining the CDR3 with reference TRBV9 and TRBJ2-1 gives the whole variable domain DSGVTQTPKHLITATGQRVTLRCSPRSGDLSVYWYQQSLDQGLQFLIQYYNGEERAKGNILERFSAQQFPDLHSELNLSSLELGDSALYFCASSVARGGGQPLEQFFGPGTRLTVL.